The sequence of this TCR beta chain was determined in a study of CD8 T cells in ankylosing spondylitis. Findings and limits, study-wide: It appeared that ankylosing spondylitis blood was characterized by a TCR beta motif of fewer than 10 highly homologous variants. Disease-linked clones had a CD8+ phenotype and relatively low frequency in peripheral blood. Reportedly, matched ankylosing spondylitis synovial fluid was significantly enriched for disease-linked clones.

Generation of TCR beta libraries employed quantitative 5'-RACE incorporating molecular barcodes. TCRdb called the 5' RACE reads again in MiXCR, with one record for every CDR3 protein. The sample contains hundreds of thousands of distinct CDR3 sequences, approximately 17% of which appear only once. The table lists this clonotype with a few counts. Its antigen is not identified. Trimming took 4 bases from V and 1 from J, leaving 12 bases between them. The CDR3 length is 14 residues. Per germline, CDR1 DFQATT and CDR2 SNEGSKA (reference sequence). The sequenced material came from blood, either unsorted or a sorted T cell fraction (not recorded which). This chain uses TRBV20-1 with TRBJ2-3; weak D call: TRBD2 (6 bases). This TCR was recovered from a male donor with ankylosing spondylitis. The CDR3 DNA follows: TGCAGTGCTAAACAAAGCGGGCGCACAGATACGCAGTATTTT. Protein sequence: CSAKQSGRTDTQYF.